This is a list of T cell receptor beta chains from one sample in a study of blood T cell repertoires in COVID-19. Assay: immunoSEQ multiplex PCR; the TCRdb copy retains only in-frame clones and omits some. The sample contains a few hundred thousand clones, about 88% of which appear only once. The sequenced material came from peripheral blood. These receptors all stem from a woman in her fifties or sixties with COVID-19, enrolled during active disease. The CDR3 runs from the conserved cysteine through the conserved F or W. Each record gives: V gene, J gene, CDR3 protein.

v_gene: TRBV5-4; j_gene: TRBJ1-2; CDR3aa: CASSLVPGQNINYGYTF
v_gene: TRBV11-1; j_gene: TRBJ2-7; CDR3aa: CASSLVGTSGYEQYF
v_gene: TRBV9; j_gene: TRBJ2-2; CDR3aa: CASSVSGGSLTGELFF
v_gene: TRBV19; j_gene: TRBJ1-3; CDR3aa: CASSRSGQSGNTIYF
v_gene: TRBV6-2/TRBV6-3; j_gene: TRBJ2-7; CDR3aa: CASGQGVREQYF
v_gene: TRBV19; j_gene: TRBJ1-4; CDR3aa: CASSPRTGDINEKLFF
v_gene: TRBV9; j_gene: TRBJ2-5; CDR3aa: CASSAYSGTGGETQYF
v_gene: TRBV7-8; j_gene: TRBJ2-3; CDR3aa: CASSALAGGVGDTQYF
v_gene: TRBV30; j_gene: TRBJ1-1; CDR3aa: CAWSEGPGGIPEAFF
v_gene: TRBV5-4; j_gene: TRBJ2-1; CDR3aa: CASSLRVLAGDLNEQFF
v_gene: TRBV6-1; j_gene: TRBJ1-2; CDR3aa: CASSDPSTYGYTF
v_gene: TRBV25-1; j_gene: TRBJ2-7; CDR3aa: CASSDRGYEQYF
v_gene: TRBV28; j_gene: TRBJ2-3; CDR3aa: CASSTPQDTQYF
v_gene: TRBV29-1; j_gene: TRBJ1-2; CDR3aa: CSVEGRGLSGYTF
v_gene: TRBV7-3; j_gene: TRBJ2-2; CDR3aa: CASSSPTGGELFF
v_gene: TRBV6-5; j_gene: TRBJ1-2; CDR3aa: CASSYSGTAYGYTF
v_gene: TRBV5-4; j_gene: TRBJ2-5; CDR3aa: CASSIAPSGRVQETQYF
v_gene: TRBV10-2; j_gene: TRBJ1-4; CDR3aa: CASSEYRDRGEKLFF
v_gene: TRBV6-5; j_gene: TRBJ2-7; CDR3aa: CASSRLASTSYEQYF
v_gene: TRBV28; j_gene: TRBJ2-7; CDR3aa: CASSPPLQGSEQYF
v_gene: TRBV9; j_gene: TRBJ2-1; CDR3aa: CASSVGDWDNEQFF
v_gene: TRBV30; j_gene: TRBJ1-5; CDR3aa: CAWSVTREQPQHF
v_gene: TRBV7-8; j_gene: TRBJ1-5; CDR3aa: CASSLVGTGGNSNQPQHF
v_gene: TRBV9; j_gene: TRBJ2-1; CDR3aa: CASSVKSGGPNEQFF
v_gene: TRBV6-2/TRBV6-3; j_gene: TRBJ1-1; CDR3aa: CASSTTLYRVGTEAFF
v_gene: TRBV19; j_gene: TRBJ2-3; CDR3aa: CASSFSGSTDTQYF
v_gene: TRBV4-1; j_gene: TRBJ2-5; CDR3aa: CASSQEGHRGQETQYF
v_gene: TRBV15; j_gene: TRBJ2-1; CDR3aa: CATSANLAGGGNEQFF
v_gene: TRBV30; j_gene: TRBJ1-3; CDR3aa: CAADRGVYGNTIYF
v_gene: TRBV7-9; j_gene: TRBJ1-6; CDR3aa: CASSPPGRGNSPLHF
v_gene: TRBV28; j_gene: TRBJ2-1; CDR3aa: CASSRSGTRYNEQFF
v_gene: TRBV2; j_gene: TRBJ2-7; CDR3aa: CASKGDSYEQYF
v_gene: TRBV19; j_gene: TRBJ1-5; CDR3aa: CASSIEASPQPQHF
v_gene: TRBV7-9; j_gene: TRBJ2-7; CDR3aa: CASSPPGLFYEQYF
v_gene: TRBV11-2; j_gene: TRBJ2-3; CDR3aa: CASSLDGQGLDTQYF
v_gene: TRBV12-3/TRBV12-4; j_gene: TRBJ1-1; CDR3aa: CASSRFRDTEAFF
v_gene: TRBV4-2; j_gene: TRBJ1-3; CDR3aa: CASSQEPHGTYTGNTIYF
v_gene: TRBV6-4; j_gene: TRBJ2-2; CDR3aa: CASSDPEGTSGSTGELFF
v_gene: TRBV7-3; j_gene: TRBJ2-2; CDR3aa: CASSSRVAGGRNTGELFF
v_gene: TRBV7-3; j_gene: TRBJ2-3; CDR3aa: CASSWSGSMGDTQYF
v_gene: TRBV5-5; j_gene: TRBJ1-4; CDR3aa: CASTRQGREKLFF
v_gene: TRBV7-9; j_gene: TRBJ2-3; CDR3aa: CASSLGYLGQTTDTQYF
v_gene: TRBV4-1; j_gene: TRBJ1-4; CDR3aa: CASSQVRWEGASKKLFF
v_gene: TRBV5-1; j_gene: TRBJ1-1; CDR3aa: CASSSRGNTEAFF
v_gene: TRBV24-1; j_gene: TRBJ2-2; CDR3aa: CATSDPLTGGQTGELFF
v_gene: TRBV7-6; j_gene: TRBJ2-3; CDR3aa: CASSSSGKADTQYF
v_gene: TRBV5-1; j_gene: TRBJ2-3; CDR3aa: CASSLEQFTDTQYF
v_gene: TRBV7-2; j_gene: TRBJ1-1; CDR3aa: CASSFITGLGDTEAFF
v_gene: TRBV27; j_gene: TRBJ1-5; CDR3aa: CASSSAGQGVGPQHF
v_gene: TRBV29-1; j_gene: TRBJ1-1; CDR3aa: CSAQTGGRTEAFF
v_gene: TRBV28; j_gene: TRBJ1-4; CDR3aa: CASRARQGWEKLFF
v_gene: TRBV28; j_gene: TRBJ2-7; CDR3aa: CATTRHSLNDAGWFYEQYF
v_gene: TRBV6-5; j_gene: TRBJ1-4; CDR3aa: CASSYSAGNEKLFF
v_gene: TRBV4-2; j_gene: TRBJ1-1; CDR3aa: CASSQDEQGTEAFF
v_gene: TRBV6-2/TRBV6-3; j_gene: TRBJ2-3; CDR3aa: CASSYMTSGVGTDTQYF